The table lists the clone carrying this T cell receptor beta chain with a few counts. PCR primers comprised 60 Vbeta and 13 Jbeta primers. Per the authors' pipeline: The count from a later analysis was tens of millions of unique TCR beta chains, some 12 million of them shared. Sequencing used immunoSEQ multiplex PCR; TCRdb keeps in-frame clones, though not all of them. Clone size and the V and J calls come from that table; the DNA yielded D and trimming. This sample carries 110,000 or so clones, 83% of them seen once, and the ten largest clones take approximately 6.1%. The entry originates in a study of cytomegalovirus exposure and HLA in healthy donors. Across the study: Earlier sequencing of 150 million to 200 million T cells yielded 120 million or so unique TCR beta sequences. There were fewer than 500 genotyped donors. Of these, 81% fell in the genetic ancestry cluster associated with self-reported Caucasian donors.

The CDR3 extends over 16 amino acids. CDR1 is SGDLS, CDR2 YYNGEE, per germline. Trimming stripped 0 bases from V and 4 bases from J, with 13 bases between. The TCR originated in a man aged 18-30 years in good health and CMV-seronegative. Sequencing was done on a sample of PBMCs. The chain joins TRBV9 to TRBJ2-2, with a weak D call TRBD2 (6 bases). CDR3 DNA sequence: TGTGCCAGCAGCGTAGGGTCGGGAGTGAGCACCGGGGAGCTGTTTTTT. It codes for CASSVGSGVSTGELFF.